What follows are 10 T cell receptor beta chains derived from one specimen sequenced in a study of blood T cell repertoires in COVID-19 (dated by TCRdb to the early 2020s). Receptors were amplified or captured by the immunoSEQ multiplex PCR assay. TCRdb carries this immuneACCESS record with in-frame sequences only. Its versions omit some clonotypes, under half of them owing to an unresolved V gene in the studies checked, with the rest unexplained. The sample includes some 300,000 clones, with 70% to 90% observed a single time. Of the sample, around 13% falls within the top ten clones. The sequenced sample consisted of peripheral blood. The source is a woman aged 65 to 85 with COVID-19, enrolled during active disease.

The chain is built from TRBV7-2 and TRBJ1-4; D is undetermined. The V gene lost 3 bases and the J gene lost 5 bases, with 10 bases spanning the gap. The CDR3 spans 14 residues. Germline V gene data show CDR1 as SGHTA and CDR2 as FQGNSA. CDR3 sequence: CASSFQLFNEKLFF. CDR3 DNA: TGTGCCAGCAGCTTCCAACTCTTCAATGAAAAACTGTTTTTT.

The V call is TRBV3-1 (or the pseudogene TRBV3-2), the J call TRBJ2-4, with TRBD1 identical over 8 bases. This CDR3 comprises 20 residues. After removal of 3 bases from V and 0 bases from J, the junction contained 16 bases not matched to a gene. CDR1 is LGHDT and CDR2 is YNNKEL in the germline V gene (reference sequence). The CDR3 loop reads CASSQAFPGQAGLAKNIQYF. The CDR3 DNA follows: TGTGCCAGCAGCCAGGCTTTTCCGGGACAGGCTGGACTAGCCAAAAACATTCAGTACTTC.

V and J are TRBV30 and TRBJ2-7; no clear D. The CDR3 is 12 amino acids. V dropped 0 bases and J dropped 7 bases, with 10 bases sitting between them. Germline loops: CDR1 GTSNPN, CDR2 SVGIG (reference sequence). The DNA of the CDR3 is TGTGCCTGGAGTGTGTGGGCTGGAGAGCAGTACTTC. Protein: CAWSVWAGEQYF.

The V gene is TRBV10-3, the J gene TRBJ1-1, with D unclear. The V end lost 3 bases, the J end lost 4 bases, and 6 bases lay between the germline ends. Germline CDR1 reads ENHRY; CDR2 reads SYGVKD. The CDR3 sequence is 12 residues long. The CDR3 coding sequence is TGTGCCATCAGTGAAAGCGGCACTGAAGCTTTCTTT. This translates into CAISESGTEAFF.

The CDR3 sequence is CASSESGGAANEKLFF. DNA for the CDR3: TGTGCCAGCAGTGAATCAGGGGGCGCGGCTAATGAAAAACTGTTTTTT. The chain recombines TRBV25-1 with TRBJ1-4; 8 bases are a match to TRBD1. Trimming removed 1 base from V and 3 bases from J; junction bases left unmatched: 4. CDR3 length: 16 amino acids. Looked up from germline, CDR1 is MGHDK and CDR2 is SYGVNS.

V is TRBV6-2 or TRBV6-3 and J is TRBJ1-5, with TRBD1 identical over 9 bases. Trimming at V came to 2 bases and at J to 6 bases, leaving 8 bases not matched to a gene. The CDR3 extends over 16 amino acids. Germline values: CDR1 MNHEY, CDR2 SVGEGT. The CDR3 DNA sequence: TGTGCCAGCAGTTACACCCAGGGACAGGGCAGTCAGCCCCAGCATTTT. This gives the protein CASSYTQGQGSQPQHF.

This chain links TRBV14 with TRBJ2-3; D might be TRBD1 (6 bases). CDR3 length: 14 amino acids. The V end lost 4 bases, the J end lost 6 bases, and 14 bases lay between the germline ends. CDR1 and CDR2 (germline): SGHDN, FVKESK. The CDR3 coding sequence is TGTGCCAGCAGCCCTTGGACAGTCGACGATACGCAGTATTTT. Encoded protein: CASSPWTVDDTQYF.

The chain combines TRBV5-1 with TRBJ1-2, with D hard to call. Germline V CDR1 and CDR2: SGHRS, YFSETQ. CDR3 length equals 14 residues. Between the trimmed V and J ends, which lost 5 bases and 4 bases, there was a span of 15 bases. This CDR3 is CASRIQESGYGYTF. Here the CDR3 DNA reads TGCGCCAGCAGAATTCAGGAAAGTGGCTATGGCTACACCTTC. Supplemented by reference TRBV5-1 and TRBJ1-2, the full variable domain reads KAGVTQTPRYLIKTRGQQVTLSCSPISGHRSVSWYQQTPGQGLQFLFEYFSETQRNKGNFPGRFSGRQFSNSRSEMNVSTLELGDSALYLCASRIQESGYGYTFGSGTRLTVV.

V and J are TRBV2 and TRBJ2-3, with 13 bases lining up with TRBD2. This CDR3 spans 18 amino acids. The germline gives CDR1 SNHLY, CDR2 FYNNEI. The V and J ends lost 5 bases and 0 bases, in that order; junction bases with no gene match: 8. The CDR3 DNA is TGTGCCAGCAGTCATGGACTAGCGGGGGCCAAAAGCACAGATACGCAGTATTTT. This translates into CASSHGLAGAKSTDTQYF.

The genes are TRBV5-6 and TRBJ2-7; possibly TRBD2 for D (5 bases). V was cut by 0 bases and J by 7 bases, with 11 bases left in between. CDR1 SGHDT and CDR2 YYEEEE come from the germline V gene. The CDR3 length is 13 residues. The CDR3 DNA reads TGTGCCAGCAGCTTGGTGGGGAGAACTGAGCAGTACTTC. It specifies CASSLVGRTEQYF.